This TCR beta chain comes out of a study of CD4 T cells in relation to SARS-CoV-2 and coronaviruses. Across the study: After approximately 10 days of antigen culture, PBMC TCR beta CDR3s were sequenced. Notes on the study in general: About 64% of donors had memory CD4+ clonotypes crossrecognizing SARS-CoV-2 and common cold coronavirus spike.

With respect to this clone: The antigen is not known.

CD4+ T cells from unexposed donors were obtained before the COVID-19 pandemic (2011-2018). After nine to ten days of culture, CD4+ T cells were isolated. Testing used SARS-CoV-2 S/N and four cold-coronavirus spikes on unexposed-donor CD4+ T cells, cells permitting. Half the medium was replaced with IL-2 medium on days 3 and 7. The method was immunoSEQ multiplex PCR; TCRdb's version includes in-frame clones alone and lacks a portion of them. The sample contains 29,000 or so clones, over 60% of which appear only once. The CDR3 spans 16 residues. Germline loops: CDR1 SGHAT, CDR2 FQNNGV. Trimming cost V 3 bases and J 4 bases, with 15 bases left between them.

Input material: CD4+ T cells from PBMCs, cultured in vitro. The chain couples TRBV11-2 to TRBJ1-4, with D possibly matching TRBD1 (5 bases). This TCR came from a human donor in good health. The CDR3 protein is CASSFLQGNFNEKLFF. CDR3 coding DNA: TGTGCCAGCAGCTTCCTGCAGGGTAACTTTAATGAAAAACTGTTTTTT.